The T cell receptor beta chain described here comes from a study of vaccination and CD4 T cells after COVID-19. Study-wide context: There were two doses of either BNT162b2 or mRNA-1273 vaccine given to participants. Culture controls were given either a CEFX pool, an HIV-1 Nef pool, or no peptide. The post-COVID samples were taken a median roughly 98 days after diagnosis, anywhere from 35 to 161. At a median 72 days (range 14 to 241) after dose two, post-vaccine samples were obtained.

Cultured CD4+ T cell DNA underwent sequencing with the Oncomine TCR Beta short-read assay. TCRdb called the PCR reads again in MiXCR, with one record for every CDR3 protein. The profile covers about 13,000 distinct CDR3 sequences, with about two fifths appearing a single time and about 13% taken by the ten largest. With regard to this clonotype: Its antigen is still unknown.

Deletions cut 2 bases from V and 3 bases from J, with 5 bases between. The CDR3 contains 14 residues. The germline CDR1 and CDR2 sequences are WNHNN and SYGVQD (reference sequence). Treatment: 10-day PBMC culture with coronavirus spike peptide pools or control peptides (ViraFEST assay). The source is a human donor who had recovered from COVID-19. Input material: CD4+ T cells from blood, cultured in vitro. V usage is TRBV10-1 and J usage is TRBJ2-6, with unresolved D. The CDR3: CASSEGHGANVLTF. The CDR3 DNA sequence: TGCGCCAGCAGTGAGGGGCATGGGGCCAACGTCCTGACTTTC.